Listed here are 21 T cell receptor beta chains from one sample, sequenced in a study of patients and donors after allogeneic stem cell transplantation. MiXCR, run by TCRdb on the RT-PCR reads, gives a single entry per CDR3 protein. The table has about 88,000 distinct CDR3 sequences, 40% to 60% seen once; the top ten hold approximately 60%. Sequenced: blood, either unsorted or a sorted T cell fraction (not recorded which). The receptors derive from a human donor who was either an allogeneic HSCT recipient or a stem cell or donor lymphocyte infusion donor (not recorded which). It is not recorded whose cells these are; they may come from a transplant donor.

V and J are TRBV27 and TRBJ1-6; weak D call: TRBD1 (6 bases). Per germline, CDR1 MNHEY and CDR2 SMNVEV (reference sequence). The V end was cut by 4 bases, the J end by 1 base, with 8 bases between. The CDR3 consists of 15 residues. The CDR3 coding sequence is TGTGCCAGCAGTTACAGGGCATCCTATAATTCACCCCTCCACTTT. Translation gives CASSYRASYNSPLHF.

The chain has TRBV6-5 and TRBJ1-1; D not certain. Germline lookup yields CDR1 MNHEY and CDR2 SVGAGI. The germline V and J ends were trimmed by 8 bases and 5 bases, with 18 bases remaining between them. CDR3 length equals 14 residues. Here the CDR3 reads CASALQGIRTEAFF. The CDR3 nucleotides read TGTGCCAGCGCTTTGCAAGGGATAAGGACTGAAGCTTTCTTT.

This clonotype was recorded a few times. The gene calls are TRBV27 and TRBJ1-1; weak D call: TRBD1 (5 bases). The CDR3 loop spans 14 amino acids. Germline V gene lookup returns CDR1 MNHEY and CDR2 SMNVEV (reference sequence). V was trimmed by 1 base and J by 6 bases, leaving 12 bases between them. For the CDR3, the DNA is TGTGCCAGCAGTTTATACCCCGACAGTTCTGAAGCTTTCTTT. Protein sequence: CASSLYPDSSEAFF.

DNA of the CDR3: TGTGCCAGCAGCTTAGGGAGGGAGAACACTGAAGCTTTCTTT. Its translation is CASSLGRENTEAFF. The rearrangement links TRBV7-3 to TRBJ1-1; D unclear. V lost 2 bases, J lost 1 base, and 8 bases lay in between. Germline V lookup: CDR1 SGHTA, CDR2 FQGTGA. The CDR3 has 14 residues. The whole variable domain, filled in from reference TRBV7-3 and TRBJ1-1, reads GAGVSQTPSNKVTEKGKYVELRCDPISGHTALYWYRQSLGQGPEFLIYFQGTGAADDSGLPNDRFFAVRPEGSVSTLKIQRTERGDSAVYLCASSLGRENTEAFFGQGTRLTVV.

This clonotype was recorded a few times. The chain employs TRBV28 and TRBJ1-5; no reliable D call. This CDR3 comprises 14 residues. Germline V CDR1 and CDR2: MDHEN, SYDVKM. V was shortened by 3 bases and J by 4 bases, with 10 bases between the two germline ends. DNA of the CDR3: TGTGCCAGCAGTTTGGGCAGGTTTAATCAGCCCCAGCATTTT. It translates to CASSLGRFNQPQHF.

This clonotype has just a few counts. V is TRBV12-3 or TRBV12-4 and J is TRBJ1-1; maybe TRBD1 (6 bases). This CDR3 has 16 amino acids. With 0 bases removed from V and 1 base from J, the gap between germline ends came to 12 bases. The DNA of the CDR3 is TGTGCCAGCAGTTTAGCGGCAGGGGCCTGGAACACTGAAGCTTTCTTT. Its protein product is CASSLAAGAWNTEAFF.

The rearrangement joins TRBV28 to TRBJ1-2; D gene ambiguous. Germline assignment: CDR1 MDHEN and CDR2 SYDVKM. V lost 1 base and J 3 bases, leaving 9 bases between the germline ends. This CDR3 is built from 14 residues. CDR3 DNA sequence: TGTGCCAGCAGTTTATATGGCCGGGACTATGGCTACACCTTC. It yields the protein CASSLYGRDYGYTF.

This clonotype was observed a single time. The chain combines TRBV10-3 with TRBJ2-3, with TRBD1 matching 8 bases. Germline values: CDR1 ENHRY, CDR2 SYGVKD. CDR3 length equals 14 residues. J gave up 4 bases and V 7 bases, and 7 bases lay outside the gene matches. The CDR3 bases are TGTGCCATCAACGTGGACAGGGCTCCAGATACGCAGTATTTT. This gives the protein CAINVDRAPDTQYF.

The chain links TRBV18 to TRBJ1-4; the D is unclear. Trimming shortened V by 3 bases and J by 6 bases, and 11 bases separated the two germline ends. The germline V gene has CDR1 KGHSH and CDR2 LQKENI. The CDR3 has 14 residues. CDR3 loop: CASSPKRTDEKLFF. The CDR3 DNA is TGTGCCAGCTCACCTAAGAGGACGGATGAAAAACTGTTTTTT. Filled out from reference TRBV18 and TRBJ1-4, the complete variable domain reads NAGVMQNPRHLVRRRGQEARLRCSPMKGHSHVYWYRQLPEEGLKFMVYLQKENIIDESGMPKERFSAEFPKEGPSILRIQQVVRGDSAAYFCASSPKRTDEKLFFGSGTQLSVL.

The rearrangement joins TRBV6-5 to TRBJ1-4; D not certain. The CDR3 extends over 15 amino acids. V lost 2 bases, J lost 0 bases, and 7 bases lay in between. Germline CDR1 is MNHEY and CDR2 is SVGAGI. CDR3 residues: CASSYRIATNEKLFF. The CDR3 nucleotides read TGTGCCAGCAGTTACAGGATCGCAACTAATGAAAAACTGTTTTTT.

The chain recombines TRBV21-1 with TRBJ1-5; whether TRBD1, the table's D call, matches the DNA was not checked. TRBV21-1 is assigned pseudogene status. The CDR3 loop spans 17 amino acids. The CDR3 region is CASSKVDRGGVNQPQHF. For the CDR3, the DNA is TGTGCCAGCAGCAAGGTGGACAGGGGAGGTGTCAATCAGCCCCAGCATTTT.

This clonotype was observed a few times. CDR3 in DNA: TGCGCCAGCAGCCAAGAAACTGGGGGCAGGCAGCCCCAGCATTTT. This gives the protein CASSQETGGRQPQHF. This sequence joins TRBV4-1 and TRBJ1-5; D perhaps matches TRBD1 (6 bases). The V gene's germline CDR1 is MGHRA and CDR2 YSYEKL. Trimming stripped 0 bases from V and 7 bases from J, with 13 bases between. The length of the CDR3 is 15 residues.

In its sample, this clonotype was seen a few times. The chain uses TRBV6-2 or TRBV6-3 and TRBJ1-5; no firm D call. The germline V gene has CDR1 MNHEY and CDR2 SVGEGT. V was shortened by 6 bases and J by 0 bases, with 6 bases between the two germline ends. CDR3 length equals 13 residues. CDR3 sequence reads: CASRRFSNQPQHF. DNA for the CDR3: TGTGCCAGCAGGCGTTTTAGCAATCAGCCCCAGCATTTT.

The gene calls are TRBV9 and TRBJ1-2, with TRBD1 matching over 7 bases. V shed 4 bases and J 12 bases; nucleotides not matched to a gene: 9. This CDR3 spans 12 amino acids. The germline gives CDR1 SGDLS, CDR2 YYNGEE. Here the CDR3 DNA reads TGTGCCAGCAGCCAAACGGGACAGCCGGACACCTTC. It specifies CASSQTGQPDTF.

Here the CDR3 reads CASSRLKPGREADTQYF. The CDR3 nucleotides read TGTGCCAGCAGCCGCCTTAAACCCGGGCGGGAGGCGGATACGCAGTATTTT. The V and J genes are TRBV3-1 and TRBJ2-3; 8 bases line up with TRBD2. Germline CDR1 is LGHDT and CDR2 is YNNKEL (reference sequence). The CDR3 spans 17 residues. Trimming removed 4 bases from V and 6 bases from J; junction bases left unmatched: 15.

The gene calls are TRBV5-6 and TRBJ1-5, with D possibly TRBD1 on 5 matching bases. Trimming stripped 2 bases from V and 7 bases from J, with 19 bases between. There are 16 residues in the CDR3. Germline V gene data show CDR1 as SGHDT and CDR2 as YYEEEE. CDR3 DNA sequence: TGTGCCAGCAGCTTAACGGAGGGGCTAGGAGAACAGCCCCAGCATTTT. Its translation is CASSLTEGLGEQPQHF.

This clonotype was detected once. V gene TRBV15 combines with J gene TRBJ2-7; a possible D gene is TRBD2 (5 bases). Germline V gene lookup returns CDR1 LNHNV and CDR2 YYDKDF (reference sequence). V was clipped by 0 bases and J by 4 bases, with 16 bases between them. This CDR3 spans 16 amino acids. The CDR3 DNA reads TGTGCCACCAGCAGAGATAGGGTCTCCGGGATGTACGAGCAGTACTTC. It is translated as CATSRDRVSGMYEQYF.

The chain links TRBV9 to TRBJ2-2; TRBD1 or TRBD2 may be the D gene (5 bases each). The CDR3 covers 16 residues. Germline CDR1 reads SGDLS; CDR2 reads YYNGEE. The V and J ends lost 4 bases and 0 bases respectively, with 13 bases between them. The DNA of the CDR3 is TGTGCCAGCAGCCACCCTTTGGGGGCGAACACCGGGGAGCTGTTTTTT. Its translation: CASSHPLGANTGELFF.

Here the CDR3 DNA reads TGTGCCAGCAGCATGACCCGGGACAGGGCGTATGGCTACACCTTC. Translated, it gives CASSMTRDRAYGYTF. The V call is TRBV7-6, the J call TRBJ1-2, with 9 bases that match TRBD1. The J segment lost 5 bases and the V segment lost 5 bases, leaving 9 bases of the junction unmatched. CDR1 and CDR2 from the germline V gene are SGHVS and FNYEAQ. The CDR3 is 15 amino acids.

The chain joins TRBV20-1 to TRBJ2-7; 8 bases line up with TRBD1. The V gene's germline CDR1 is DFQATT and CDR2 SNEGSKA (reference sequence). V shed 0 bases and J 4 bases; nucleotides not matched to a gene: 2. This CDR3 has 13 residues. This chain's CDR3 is CSARDDRGYEQYF. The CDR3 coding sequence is TGCAGTGCTAGAGATGACAGGGGATACGAGCAGTACTTC.

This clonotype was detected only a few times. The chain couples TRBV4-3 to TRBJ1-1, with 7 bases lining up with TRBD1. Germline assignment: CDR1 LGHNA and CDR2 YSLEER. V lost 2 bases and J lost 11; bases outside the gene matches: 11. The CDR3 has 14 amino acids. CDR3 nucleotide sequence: TGCGCCAGCAGCCAATGGGGTCAGGGGGTCAAGGCTTTCTTT. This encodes CASSQWGQGVKAFF.